This T cell receptor beta chain was obtained from a study of vaccination and CD4 T cells after COVID-19. The germline V gene encodes CDR1 KGHDR and CDR2 SFDVKD. The CDR3 length is 15 residues. The V end was cut by 3 bases, the J end by 5 bases, with 15 bases between. Concerning this clonotype: What it recognizes is unknown.

Indicated treatment: approximately 9-day PBMC culture with coronavirus spike peptide pools or control peptides (ViraFEST assay). Antigen-specific T cell expansion with peptide pools preceded TCR sequencing in the ViraFEST approach. Half of the medium was exchanged for fresh IL-2 medium, first on day 3 and then on day 7. CD4+ T cells were isolated by negative selection after around 11 days of culture. The Oncomine TCR Beta short-read assay generated sequence data from the DNA of cultured CD4+ T cells. MiXCR, applied by TCRdb to the PCR reads, yields one record per CDR3 protein. The sample shows some 21,000 distinct CDR3 sequences, about 51% of them seen only once.

The sequenced sample was CD4+ T cells from blood, cultured in vitro. This receptor was obtained from a human donor who had recovered from COVID-19. The chain has TRBV24-1 and TRBJ2-5; perhaps TRBD1 as D (5 bases). CDR3 protein: CATSDPQGKSETQYF. CDR3 DNA: TGTGCCACCAGTGATCCCCAGGGAAAGTCGGAGACCCAGTACTTC.